This T cell receptor (beta chain) was obtained from a study of vaccination and CD4 T cells after COVID-19. On the study more broadly: The convalescents, six males and four females, included two who were Hispanic.

CDR3 length equals 16 residues. Trimming pared 0 bases from V and 1 base from J, leaving 13 bases between. The germline gives CDR1 DFQATT, CDR2 SNEGSKA (reference sequence). Treatment: roughly ten-day PBMC culture with coronavirus spike peptide pools or control peptides (ViraFEST assay). With the Oncomine TCR Beta short-read assay, DNA from cultured CD4+ T cells was sequenced. TCRdb reprocessed the PCR reads with MiXCR, giving one entry per CDR3 protein. The table has about 20,000 distinct CDR3 sequences, about 68% seen once. A remark on this clonotype: Its antigen is undetermined.

Sequencing was carried out using CD4+ T cells from blood, cultured in vitro. The genes are TRBV20-1 and TRBJ1-3; D may be TRBD1 (5 bases). The clonotype was recovered from a human donor who had recovered from COVID-19. CDR3 DNA sequence: TGCAGTGCTAGAGACAACCGGGACCCATCTGGAAACACCATATATTTT. It codes for CSARDNRDPSGNTIYF.